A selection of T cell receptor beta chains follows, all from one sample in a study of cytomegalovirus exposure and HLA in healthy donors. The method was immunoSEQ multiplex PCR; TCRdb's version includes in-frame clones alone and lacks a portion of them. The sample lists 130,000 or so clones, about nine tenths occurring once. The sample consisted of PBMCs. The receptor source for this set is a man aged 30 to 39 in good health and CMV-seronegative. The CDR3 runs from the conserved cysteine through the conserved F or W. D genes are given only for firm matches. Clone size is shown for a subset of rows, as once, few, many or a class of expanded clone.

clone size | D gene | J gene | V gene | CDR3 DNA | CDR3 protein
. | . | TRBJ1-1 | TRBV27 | TGTGCCAGCAGTTTCGAACCGACGGGCACTGAAGCTTTCTTT | CASSFEPTGTEAFF
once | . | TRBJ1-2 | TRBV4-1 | TGCGCCAGCAGCCAGCTGTACCACCGGGACTCAGGGAGCTACACCTTC | CASSQLYHRDSGSYTF
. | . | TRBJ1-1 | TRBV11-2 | TGTGCCAGCAGCCGCCCGGGGAGAACTGAAGCTTTCTTT | CASSRPGRTEAFF
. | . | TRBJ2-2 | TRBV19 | TGTGCCAGTAAAACAGGACAACCGACCGGGGAGCTGTTTTTT | CASKTGQPTGELFF
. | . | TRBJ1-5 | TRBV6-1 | TGTGCCAGCAGCCGCCCTTACTTGCAGCCCCAGCATTTT | CASSRPYLQPQHF
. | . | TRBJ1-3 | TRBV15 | TGTGCCACCGCGGCGGGGGGCGGAAACACCATATATTTT | CATAAGGGNTIYF
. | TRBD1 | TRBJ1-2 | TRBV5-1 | TGCGCCAGCAGCCCAGGACAGGGGCCCGGCTACACCTTC | CASSPGQGPGYTF
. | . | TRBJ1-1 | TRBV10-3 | TGTGCCATCAGTGAGTCGAACGCGTTTGAAGCTTTCTTT | CAISESNAFEAFF
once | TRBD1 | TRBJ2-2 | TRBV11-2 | TGTGCCAGCAGCGGCCGGGACAGGGGGGCCGGGGAGCTGTTTTTT | CASSGRDRGAGELFF
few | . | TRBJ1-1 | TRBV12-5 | TGTGCTAGTGTGACCCAGGGGACTGAAGCTTTCTTT | CASVTQGTEAFF
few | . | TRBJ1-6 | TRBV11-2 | TGTGCCAGCAGCTCCCGACAGGCTCCTAATTCACCCCTCCACTTT | CASSSRQAPNSPLHF
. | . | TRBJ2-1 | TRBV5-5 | TGTGCCAGCAGCTTGGGGTGGAGCTCCTACAATGAGCAGTTCTTC | CASSLGWSSYNEQFF
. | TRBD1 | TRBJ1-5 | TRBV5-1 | TGCGCCAGCAGCTTTACAGGGGTCGGGGAGCCCCAGCATTTT | CASSFTGVGEPQHF
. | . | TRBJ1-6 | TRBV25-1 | TGTGCCAGCAGGGAGGCGTATTCACCCCTCCACTTT | CASREAYSPLHF
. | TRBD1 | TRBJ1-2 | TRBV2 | TGTGCCAGCAGTGAAGGAACAGGGGGGTATGGCTACACCTTC | CASSEGTGGYGYTF
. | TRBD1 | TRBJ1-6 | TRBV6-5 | TGTGCCAGCAGTACGACCGGGACAGTAAGCTCACCCCTCCACTTT | CASSTTGTVSSPLHF
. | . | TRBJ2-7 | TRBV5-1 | TGCGCCAGCAGGACACCCCTTACCTACGAGCAGTACTTC | CASRTPLTYEQYF
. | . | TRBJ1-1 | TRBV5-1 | TGCGCCAGCAGCTTCGAGGGAACTGAAGCTTTCTTT | CASSFEGTEAFF
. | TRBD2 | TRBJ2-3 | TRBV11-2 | TGTGCCAGCAGCGGAAGGATCGGACTAGCCATCCTAAGCACAGATACGCAGTATTTT | CASSGRIGLAILSTDTQYF
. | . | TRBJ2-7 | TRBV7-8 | TGTGCCAGCAGCTTAGCGGGTGGCGGGGGCATCTACGAGCAGTACTTC | CASSLAGGGGIYEQYF
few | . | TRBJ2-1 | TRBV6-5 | TGTGCCAGCAGCCCTCAATCGGACTGGGGCAATGAGCAGTTCTTC | CASSPQSDWGNEQFF
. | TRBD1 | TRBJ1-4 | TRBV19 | TGTGCCAGTAGTCCCGGACAGGGGAGTAGGGAAAAACTGTTTTTT | CASSPGQGSREKLFF
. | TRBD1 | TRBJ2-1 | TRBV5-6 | TGTGCCAGCAGCTTTCAGGGGGCCACCTACAATGAGCAGTTCTTC | CASSFQGATYNEQFF
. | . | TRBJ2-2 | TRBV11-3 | TGTGCCAGCAGTCCGAACCGGGTCCAGAACACCGGGGAGCTGTTTTTT | CASSPNRVQNTGELFF
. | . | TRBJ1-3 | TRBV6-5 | TGTGCCAGCAGCTCGCGGAACTCTGGAAACACCATATATTTT | CASSSRNSGNTIYF
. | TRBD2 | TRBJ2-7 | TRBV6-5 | TGTGCCAGCAGCACCCGCGGGGGGTACTCCTACGAGCAGTACTTC | CASSTRGGYSYEQYF
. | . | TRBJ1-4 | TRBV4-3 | TGCGCCAGCAGCCAAGATCATATTAAATGGGCCCCAGCTAATGAAAAACTGTTTTTT | CASSQDHIKWAPANEKLFF
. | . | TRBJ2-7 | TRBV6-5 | TGTGCCAGCAGCCACGATTTTGGCGGGCCCAACGAGCAGTACTTC | CASSHDFGGPNEQYF
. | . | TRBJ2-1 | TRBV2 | TGTGCCAGCAGCCTCGAACTTCCAAGTAGGCAGTTCTTC | CASSLELPSRQFF
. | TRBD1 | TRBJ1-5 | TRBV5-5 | TGTGCCAGCAGCTTGGGATCCAGGGGGTATGGCCAGCCCCAGCATTTT | CASSLGSRGYGQPQHF
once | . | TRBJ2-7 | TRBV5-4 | TGTGCCAGCAGCTTGGAACACTCCTACGAGCAGTACTTC | CASSLEHSYEQYF